The 31 T cell receptor beta chains below were found in one sample sequenced in a study of patients and donors after allogeneic stem cell transplantation. TCRdb processed the RT-PCR reads anew with MiXCR; each CDR3 protein has one entry. The repertoire includes about a million distinct CDR3 sequences, 15% to 20% of them detected once, and around 6% sits in the top ten. What was sequenced was blood, either unsorted or a sorted T cell fraction (not recorded which). Receptors originate from a human donor who was either an allogeneic HSCT recipient or a stem cell or donor lymphocyte infusion donor (not recorded which). It is not recorded whose cells these are; they may come from a transplant donor.

The chain links TRBV5-5 to TRBJ2-5; D is uncertain. Germline CDR1 reads SGHKS; CDR2 reads YYEKEE (reference sequence). V was shortened by 2 bases and J by 1 base, with 12 bases between the two germline ends. This CDR3 has 15 amino acids. The CDR3 bases are TGTGCCAGCAGCTTAGGCTACAGCACCCAAGAGACCCAGTACTTC. This sequence encodes CASSLGYSTQETQYF.

This clonotype was counted ten times or more. V is TRBV25-1 and J is TRBJ2-1, with 7 bases that match TRBD2. With V trimmed by 4 bases and J by 2 bases, 2 bases remained unmatched. Germline V gene data show CDR1 as MGHDK and CDR2 as SYGVNS. CDR3 size: 14 residues. CDR3 DNA: TGTGCCAGCAGTGTTACTAGCGCCTACAATGAGCAGTTCTTC. As protein: CASSVTSAYNEQFF.

This clonotype was counted a few times. This chain joins TRBV6-6 and TRBJ1-3; the D gene is possibly TRBD1 (5 bases). Per the germline V gene, CDR1 is MNHNY and CDR2 is SVGAGI (reference sequence). This CDR3 spans 13 amino acids. V lost 7 bases and J 2 bases, leaving 9 bases between the germline ends. The CDR3 is CASTWGPGNTIYF. CDR3 nucleotides: TGTGCCAGCACTTGGGGCCCTGGAAACACCATATATTTT.

This clonotype has at least ten counts. V gene TRBV7-2 combines with J gene TRBJ2-1; D is uncertain. This CDR3 region has 15 residues. V lost 1 base and J lost 0, with 7 bases in between. Germline V CDR1 and CDR2: SGHTA, FQGNSA. The CDR3 region has the DNA TGTGCCAGCAGCTTAGTCTGGAGCTCCTACAATGAGCAGTTCTTC. This codes for CASSLVWSSYNEQFF.

This clonotype was found a few times. The chain is built from TRBV20-1 and TRBJ2-5; D unclear. The CDR3 consists of 11 residues. Germline values: CDR1 DFQATT, CDR2 SNEGSKA (reference sequence). Trimming left V 3 bases short and J 5 bases short, with 7 bases between. The CDR3 spells CSARAVETQYF. For the CDR3, the DNA is TGCAGTGCTAGGGCAGTCGAGACCCAGTACTTC.

The rearrangement links TRBV9 to TRBJ2-7; tentative D call: TRBD1 (5 bases). The germline CDR1 and CDR2 sequences are SGDLS and YYNGEE. Trimming stripped 0 bases from V and 7 bases from J, with 14 bases between. This CDR3 has 14 residues. CDR3 nucleotides: TGTGCCAGCAGCGTAGGGGGCAGGGCTCGGGAGCAGTACTTC. This codes for CASSVGGRAREQYF. Looking up the rest from reference TRBV9 and TRBJ2-7 gives the full variable domain: DSGVTQTPKHLITATGQRVTLRCSPRSGDLSVYWYQQSLDQGLQFLIQYYNGEERAKGNILERFSAQQFPDLHSELNLSSLELGDSALYFCASSVGGRAREQYFGPGTRLTVT.

This sequence joins TRBV27 and TRBJ2-7; TRBD2 matches 9 bases. V shed 5 bases, J shed 4 bases, and the junction held 6 bases outside the gene matches. CDR1 MNHEY and CDR2 SMNVEV come from the germline V gene (reference sequence). The CDR3 is 14 amino acids. In nucleotides, the CDR3 is TGTGCCAGCAGTGTTAGCGGGAGTTATTACGAGCAGTACTTC. Protein product: CASSVSGSYYEQYF.

The sample holds a few counts of this clonotype. The V and J genes are TRBV7-9 and TRBJ2-7; a weak D match, TRBD2 (6 bases). Germline CDR1 is SEHNR and CDR2 is FQNEAQ (reference sequence). This CDR3 is 14 amino acids long. The ends were cut back, 2 bases at V and 3 bases at J, with 11 bases in the middle. The CDR3 protein is CASSLTPGDYEQYF. DNA for the CDR3: TGTGCCAGCAGCTTAACCCCGGGGGACTACGAGCAGTACTTC.

The chain combines TRBV7-9 with TRBJ1-1; D is possibly TRBD1 (6 bases). This CDR3 contains 13 residues. V was cut by 5 bases and J by 1 base, with 8 bases left in between. Germline lookup yields CDR1 SEHNR and CDR2 FQNEAQ (reference sequence). The CDR3 reads CASSRGWNTEAFF. The CDR3 DNA reads TGTGCCAGCAGCAGGGGGTGGAACACTGAAGCTTTCTTT.

This clonotype was observed a few times. V gene TRBV28 combines with J gene TRBJ2-7, with D unclear. V dropped 3 bases and J dropped 0 bases, with 9 bases sitting between them. This CDR3 has 14 residues. Germline V gene sequence: CDR1 MDHEN, CDR2 SYDVKM. The CDR3 coding sequence is TGTGCCAGCAGTTTTTCACAGCACTCCTACGAGCAGTACTTC. It codes for CASSFSQHSYEQYF.

This clonotype showed up many times. The V gene is TRBV12-3 or TRBV12-4, the J gene TRBJ1-1, with D perhaps TRBD1 (5 bases). V dropped 5 bases and J dropped 0 bases, with 10 bases sitting between them. This CDR3 is 14 amino acids long. The CDR3, as DNA: TGTGCCAGCAGTCCCTCGACAGTGAACACTGAAGCTTTCTTT. Its protein product is CASSPSTVNTEAFF.

Only one count was recorded for this clonotype. The chain combines TRBV19 with TRBJ2-2; D may be TRBD2 (6 bases). V dropped 3 bases and J dropped 5 bases, with 16 bases sitting between them. This CDR3 has 16 amino acids. Germline lookup yields CDR1 LNHDA and CDR2 SQIVND (reference sequence). CDR3 protein: CASSILLAATTGELFF. In nucleotides, the CDR3 is TGTGCCAGTAGTATCCTACTAGCCGCAACAACCGGGGAGCTGTTTTTT. Complete variable domain (other parts from reference TRBV19 and TRBJ2-2): DGGITQSPKYLFRKEGQNVTLSCEQNLNHDAMYWYRQDPGQGLRLIYYSQIVNDFQKGDIAEGYSVSREKKESFPLTVTSAQKNPTAFYLCASSILLAATTGELFFGEGSRLTVL.

This clonotype was picked up a small number of times. CDR3 amino acids: CAIRRAGGNTGELFF. The CDR3 DNA reads TGTGCCATCAGGAGAGCGGGGGGGAACACCGGGGAGCTGTTTTTT. The chain joins TRBV10-3 to TRBJ2-2, with 9 bases identical to TRBD2. The CDR3 is made up of 15 amino acids. Losses at the gene ends were 6 bases for V and 1 base for J; bases not matched to a gene: 3. CDR1 ENHRY and CDR2 SYGVKD come from the germline V gene.

This chain links TRBV6-5 with TRBJ2-5; 9 nucleotides line up with TRBD2. CDR3 length equals 16 residues. Germline values: CDR1 MNHEY, CDR2 SVGAGI. The V segment lost 0 bases and the J segment 4 bases; nucleotides outside the gene matches: 6. DNA for the CDR3: TGTGCCAGCAGTTACTCGATTATAGCGGGAGTAGAGACCCAGTACTTC. This codes for CASSYSIIAGVETQYF.

The chain links TRBV7-2 to TRBJ1-1; TRBD1 might be the D (5 bases). V was trimmed by 4 bases and J by 1 base, leaving 13 bases between them. Germline lookup yields CDR1 SGHTA and CDR2 FQGNSA. The CDR3 loop spans 15 amino acids. The CDR3 spells CASSSEGPQNTEAFF. The CDR3, as DNA: TGTGCCAGCAGCTCCGAGGGGCCCCAGAACACTGAAGCTTTCTTT.

V and J are TRBV5-1 and TRBJ2-4; TRBD2 is a possible D gene (5 bases). This CDR3 has 15 amino acids. Per germline, CDR1 SGHRS and CDR2 YFSETQ. Trimming shortened V by 0 bases and J by 8 bases, and 15 bases separated the two germline ends. This CDR3 is CASSLGRGSQDIQYF. In nucleotides, the CDR3 is TGCGCCAGCAGCTTGGGCCGGGGTTCCCAGGACATTCAGTACTTC.

This clonotype was seen a handful of times. This chain connects TRBV7-2 to TRBJ1-6; tentatively, D is TRBD1 (5 bases). Looked up from germline, CDR1 is SGHTA and CDR2 is FQGNSA. V gave up 5 bases and J gave up 0 bases, with 14 bases separating them. The CDR3 has 17 amino acids. CDR3 DNA sequence: TGTGCCAGCAGCCCTCGACAGTTGAGCTCCTATAATTCACCCCTCCACTTT. It specifies CASSPRQLSSYNSPLHF.

This clonotype was seen a handful of times. The chain couples TRBV6-1 to TRBJ1-1; D ambiguous. CDR1 is MNHNS, CDR2 SASEGT, per germline. The length of the CDR3 is 13 residues. V lost 8 bases and J lost 1, with 11 bases in between. The CDR3, as DNA: TGTGCCAGCCGAACTGACCCGAACACTGAAGCTTTCTTT. Its protein product is CASRTDPNTEAFF.

V gene TRBV5-1 combines with J gene TRBJ1-1; possible D gene TRBD1, 6 bases. V was clipped by 2 bases and J by 2 bases, with 10 bases between them. Germline lookup yields CDR1 SGHRS and CDR2 YFSETQ. There are 14 residues in the CDR3. Here the CDR3 reads CASSFSGVNTEAFF. Here the CDR3 DNA reads TGCGCCAGCAGCTTTTCAGGGGTAAACACTGAAGCTTTCTTT.

The rearrangement uses TRBV12-3 or TRBV12-4 and TRBJ2-7, with D possibly TRBD1 on 6 matching bases. V was trimmed by 2 bases and J by 2 bases, leaving 13 bases between them. The CDR3 loop spans 15 amino acids. This CDR3 reads CASSLRQGLAYEQYF. CDR3 DNA: TGTGCCAGCAGTTTACGGCAGGGGTTAGCCTACGAGCAGTACTTC.

The chain has TRBV12-3 or TRBV12-4 and TRBJ1-3, with D possibly TRBD1 on 5 matching bases. This CDR3 contains 15 residues. Trimming stripped 3 bases from V and 8 bases from J, with 17 bases between. The CDR3 sequence: CASSFRGGAKDTIYF. The DNA for the CDR3 is TGTGCCAGCAGTTTCCGAGGTGGGGCGAAAGACACCATATATTTT.

The rearrangement joins TRBV12-3 or TRBV12-4 to TRBJ2-1, with D tentatively TRBD1 (5 bases). V was pared by 8 bases and J by 4 bases, with 18 bases between. The CDR3 is 15 amino acids. In DNA form, the CDR3 reads TGTGCCAGCGGACCTGAGTTGGGGCGGTACAATGAGCAGTTCTTC. Translation: CASGPELGRYNEQFF.

This rearrangement joins TRBV25-1 to TRBJ2-5; D gene unclear. V gave up 2 bases and J gave up 1 base, with 8 bases separating them. CDR1 and CDR2 (germline): MGHDK, SYGVNS. This CDR3 has 14 amino acids. The CDR3 protein is CASSEVRTQETQYF. CDR3 DNA: TGTGCCAGCAGTGAAGTCCGGACCCAAGAGACCCAGTACTTC.

In this sample, this clonotype turned up a few times. V gene TRBV9 combines with J gene TRBJ2-3; a weak D match, TRBD1 (6 bases). V lost 4 bases, J lost 0 bases, and 21 bases lay in between. The CDR3 has 18 residues. Germline CDR1 reads SGDLS; CDR2 reads YYNGEE. DNA for the CDR3: TGTGCCAGCAGCTCTCCTGTTTGGGGGACATCTAGCACAGATACGCAGTATTTT. Translating gives CASSSPVWGTSSTDTQYF.

In this sample, this clonotype turned up a few times. This chain links TRBV5-1 with TRBJ2-7, with 7 bases fitting TRBD1. The ends lost 6 bases at V and 1 base at J; junction bases unmatched: 7. The CDR3 has 14 residues. CDR1 is SGHRS, CDR2 YFSETQ, per germline. The chain's CDR3 is CASTEGASSYEQYF. The CDR3 nucleotides are TGCGCCAGCACCGAGGGGGCTTCATCCTACGAGCAGTACTTC. Full variable domain (rest looked up from reference TRBV5-1 and TRBJ2-7): KAGVTQTPRYLIKTRGQQVTLSCSPISGHRSVSWYQQTPGQGLQFLFEYFSETQRNKGNFPGRFSGRQFSNSRSEMNVSTLELGDSALYLCASTEGASSYEQYFGPGTRLTVT.

This clonotype has only a few counts. V usage is TRBV3-1 and J usage is TRBJ2-7; D ambiguous. The CDR3 covers 13 residues. Trimming removed 1 base at V and 3 bases at J, with 7 bases between. Germline V CDR1 and CDR2: LGHDT, YNNKEL (reference sequence). The CDR3 loop is CASSQGKIYEQYF. The DNA for the CDR3 is TGTGCCAGCAGCCAAGGAAAGATCTACGAGCAGTACTTC.

This clonotype was seen ten or more times. The rearrangement uses TRBV7-8 and TRBJ2-1; D possibly corresponds to TRBD1 (6 bases). CDR1 and CDR2 (germline): SGHVS, FQNEAQ. Trimming removed 5 bases from V and 4 bases from J, with 15 bases in between. The CDR3 spans 15 residues. The CDR3 DNA reads TGTGCCAGCAGCCTATCAGGGGAGCGGTACAATGAGCAGTTCTTC. This translates into CASSLSGERYNEQFF.

This clonotype has a handful of counts. The chain combines TRBV11-2 with TRBJ2-4; D ambiguous. Germline V gene lookup returns CDR1 SGHAT and CDR2 FQNNGV. This CDR3 is built from 13 residues. V lost 6 bases and J lost 0, with 6 bases in between. DNA for the CDR3: TGTGCCAGCAGGCTGATAGCCAAAAACATTCAGTACTTC. As protein: CASRLIAKNIQYF.

The chain employs TRBV12-3 or TRBV12-4 and TRBJ2-5; the D gene is possibly TRBD2 (5 bases). CDR3 length equals 15 residues. V dropped 4 bases and J dropped 4 bases, with 16 bases sitting between them. The DNA for the CDR3 is TGTGCCAGCAGTTCGCCCCCCGTAGGAGGAGAGACCCAGTACTTC. Its translation is CASSSPPVGGETQYF.

The chain links TRBV11-2 to TRBJ1-4; 7 bases line up with TRBD1. This CDR3 contains 14 residues. Germline V gene lookup returns CDR1 SGHAT and CDR2 FQNNGV. V dropped 0 bases and J dropped 7; count of bases not matched to a gene: 2. This CDR3 reads CASSLDHRGEKLFF. The CDR3 nucleotides read TGTGCCAGCAGCTTAGATCACAGGGGTGAAAAACTGTTTTTT.

This chain connects TRBV14 to TRBJ1-2, with D possibly matching TRBD1 (5 bases). Germline V gene sequence: CDR1 SGHDN, CDR2 FVKESK. The CDR3 totals 14 residues. V gave up 0 bases and J gave up 2 bases, with 7 bases separating them. The CDR3 nucleotides read TGTGCCAGCAGCCAAGAACGGGGGAACTATGGCTACACCTTC. Protein sequence: CASSQERGNYGYTF. The entire variable domain, with the rest obtained from reference TRBV14 and TRBJ1-2, is as follows: EAGVTQFPSHSVIEKGQTVTLRCDPISGHDNLYWYRRVMGKEIKFLLHFVKESKQDESGMPNNRFLAERTGGTYSTLKVQPAELEDSGVYFCASSQERGNYGYTFGSGTRLTVV.